This T cell receptor (beta chain) was observed in a study of identical twins. TCRdb ran MiXCR on the 5' RACE reads and lists one entry per CDR3 protein. Among about 340,000 distinct CDR3 sequences listed, over 9% were seen once. This CDR3 contains 16 residues. From germline, CDR1 is KGHSH and CDR2 LQKENI. J was trimmed by 1 base and V by 0 bases; bases with no gene match: 2. The same data also went into a second study, on yellow fever vaccine responses in identical twins.

The origin of this receptor is a woman under 30 in good health. The rearrangement uses TRBV18 and TRBJ2-2; TRBD2 matches at 7 bases. Input material: CD8+ T cells sorted from blood. CDR3 residues: CASSPPAGVNTGELFF. The DNA for the CDR3 is TGTGCCAGCTCACCACCTGCGGGGGTGAACACCGGGGAGCTGTTTTTT.